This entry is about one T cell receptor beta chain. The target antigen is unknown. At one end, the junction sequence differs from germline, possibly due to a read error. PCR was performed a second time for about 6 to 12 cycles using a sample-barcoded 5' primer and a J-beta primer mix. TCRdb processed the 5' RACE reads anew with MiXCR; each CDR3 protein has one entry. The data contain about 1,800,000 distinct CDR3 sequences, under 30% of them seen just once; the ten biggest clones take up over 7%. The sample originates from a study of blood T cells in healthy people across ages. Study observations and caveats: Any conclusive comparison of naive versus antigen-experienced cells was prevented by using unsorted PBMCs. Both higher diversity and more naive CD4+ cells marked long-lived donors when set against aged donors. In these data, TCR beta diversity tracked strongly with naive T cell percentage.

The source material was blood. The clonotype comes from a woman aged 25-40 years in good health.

The DNA of the CDR3 is TGCGCCAGCATCTTGGCGGGCACCCGCCCTGAAGCTTTCTTT. Translating it yields CASILAGTRPEAFF. The chain links TRBV5-1 to TRBJ1-1; D remains ambiguous. Germline-derived CDR1 and CDR2 are SGHRS and YFSETQ. There are 14 residues in the CDR3.